Sequencing of this TCR beta chain was carried out in a study of neurological immune-mediated disorders. Time point noted: longitudinal time-point 2. TCRdb re-called the 5' RACE reads through MiXCR, storing one row per CDR3 protein. Counted here are approximately 85,000 distinct CDR3 sequences, about 13% occurring once; the ten biggest clones make up roughly 5%. Germline V CDR1 and CDR2: SGHRS, YFSETQ. The length of the CDR3 is 14 residues. The trim removed 0 bases at V and 4 bases at J, leaving 3 bases unmatched. This clonotype was found many times. The chain has TRBV5-1 and TRBJ1-1, with TRBD1 matching 7 bases. This clonotype was sampled from a female donor with HTLV-1-associated myelopathy (HAM/TSP). Sequencing was done on a sample of PBMCs. CDR3 bases: TGCGCCAGCAGCTTGGAGGGGGCGAGCACTGAAGCTTTCTTT. This sequence encodes CASSLEGASTEAFF.